The T cell receptor (beta chain) under discussion was sequenced for a study of T cells in Graves' hyperthyroidism and ophthalmopathy. Patients were excluded because of uncontrolled infection, other autoimmune disease, pregnancy or lactation. Clinical symptoms, serum thyroxine, TRAb, thyroid ultrasound and orbital computed tomography informed diagnoses. CDR3 length equals 11 residues. Trimming took 10 bases from V and 0 from J, leaving 6 bases between them. CDR1 and CDR2 (germline): WSHSY, SAAADI. This clonotype was found many times. What it recognizes is unknown. Regarding the study as a whole: Blood also held most thyroid clonotypes expanded beyond 0.001.

TCR beta CDR3 region amplification was performed from RNA transcripts. TCR CDR3 underwent first-round RT-PCR with the HTBI primer set. Using its own MiXCR run on the multiplex PCR reads, TCRdb lists one record per CDR3 protein. There are 750,000 to 900,000 distinct CDR3 sequences in the sample; roughly 40% occur only once, and approximately 10% lies in the top ten. The clonotype originates from a man aged 18 to 29 with Graves' hyperthyroidism. The chain links TRBV10-2 to TRBJ2-5, with D hard to call. The material sequenced was blood. The CDR3 loop is CATQNQETQYF. The CDR3 DNA reads as TGCGCCACACAGAACCAAGAGACCCAGTACTTC.